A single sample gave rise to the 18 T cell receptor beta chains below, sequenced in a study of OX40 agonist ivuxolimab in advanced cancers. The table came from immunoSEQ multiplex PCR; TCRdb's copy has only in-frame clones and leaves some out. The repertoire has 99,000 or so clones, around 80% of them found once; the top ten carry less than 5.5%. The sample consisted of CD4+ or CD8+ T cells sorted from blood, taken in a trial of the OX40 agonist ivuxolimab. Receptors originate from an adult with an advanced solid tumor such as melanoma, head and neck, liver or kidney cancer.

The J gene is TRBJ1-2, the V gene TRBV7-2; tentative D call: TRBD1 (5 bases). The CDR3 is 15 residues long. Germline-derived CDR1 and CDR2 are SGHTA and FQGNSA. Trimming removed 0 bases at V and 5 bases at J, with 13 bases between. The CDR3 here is CASSLAGWRGYGYTF. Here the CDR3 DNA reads TGTGCCAGCAGCTTAGCCGGCTGGAGGGGTTATGGCTACACCTTC.

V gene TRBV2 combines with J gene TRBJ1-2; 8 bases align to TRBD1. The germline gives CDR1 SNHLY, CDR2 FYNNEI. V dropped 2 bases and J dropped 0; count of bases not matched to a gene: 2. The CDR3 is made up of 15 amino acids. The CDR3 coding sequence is TGTGCCAGCAGTGAAAAGACAGGGGCTAACTATGGCTACACCTTC. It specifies CASSEKTGANYGYTF.

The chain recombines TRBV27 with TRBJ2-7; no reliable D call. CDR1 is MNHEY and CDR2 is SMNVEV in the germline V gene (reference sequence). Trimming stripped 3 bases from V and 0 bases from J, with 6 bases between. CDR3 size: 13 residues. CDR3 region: CASSFFPSYEQYF. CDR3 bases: TGTGCCAGCAGTTTTTTCCCCTCCTACGAGCAGTACTTC.

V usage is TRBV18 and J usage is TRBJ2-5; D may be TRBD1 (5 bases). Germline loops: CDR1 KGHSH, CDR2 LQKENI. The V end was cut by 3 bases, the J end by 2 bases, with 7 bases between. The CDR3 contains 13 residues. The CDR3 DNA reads TGTGCCAGCTCACCTCGACAGCAAGAGACCCAGTACTTC. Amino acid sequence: CASSPRQQETQYF.

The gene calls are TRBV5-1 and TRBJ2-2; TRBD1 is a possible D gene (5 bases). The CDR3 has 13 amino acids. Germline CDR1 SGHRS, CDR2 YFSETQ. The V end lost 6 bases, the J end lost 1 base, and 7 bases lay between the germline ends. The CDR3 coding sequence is TGCGCCAGCACCACAGGGAACACCGGGGAGCTGTTTTTT. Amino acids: CASTTGNTGELFF.

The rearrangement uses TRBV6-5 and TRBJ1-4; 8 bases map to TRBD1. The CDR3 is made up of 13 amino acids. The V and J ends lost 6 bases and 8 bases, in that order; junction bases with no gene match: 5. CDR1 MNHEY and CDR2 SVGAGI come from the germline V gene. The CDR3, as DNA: TGTGCCAGCAGCCGACAGGGGTTCGAAAAACTGTTTTTT. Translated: CASSRQGFEKLFF.

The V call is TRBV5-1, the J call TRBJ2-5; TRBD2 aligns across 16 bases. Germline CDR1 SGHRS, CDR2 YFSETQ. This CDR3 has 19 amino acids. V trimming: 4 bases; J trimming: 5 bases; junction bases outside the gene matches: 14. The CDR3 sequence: CASSPGVGTSGRAIETQYF. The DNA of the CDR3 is TGCGCCAGCAGCCCTGGGGTCGGGACTAGCGGGAGGGCCATTGAGACCCAGTACTTC.

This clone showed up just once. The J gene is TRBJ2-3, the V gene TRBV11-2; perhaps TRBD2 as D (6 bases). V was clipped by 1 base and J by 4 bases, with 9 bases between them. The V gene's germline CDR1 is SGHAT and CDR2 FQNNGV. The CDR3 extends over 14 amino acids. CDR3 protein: CASSLVLASDTQYF. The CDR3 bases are TGTGCCAGCAGCTTAGTCCTAGCGTCAGATACGCAGTATTTT.

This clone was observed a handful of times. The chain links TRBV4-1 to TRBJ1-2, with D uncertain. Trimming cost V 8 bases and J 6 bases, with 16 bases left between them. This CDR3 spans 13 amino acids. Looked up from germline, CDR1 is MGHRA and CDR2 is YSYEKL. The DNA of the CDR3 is TGCGCCAGCGCAAGTGGGGAATCGGATGGCTACACCTTC. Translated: CASASGESDGYTF.

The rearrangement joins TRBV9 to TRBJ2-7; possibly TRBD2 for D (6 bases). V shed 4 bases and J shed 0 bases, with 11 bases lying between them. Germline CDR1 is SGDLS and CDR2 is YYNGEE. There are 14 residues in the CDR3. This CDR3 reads CASSPWTTSYEQYF. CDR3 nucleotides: TGTGCCAGCAGCCCCTGGACTACCTCCTACGAGCAGTACTTC.

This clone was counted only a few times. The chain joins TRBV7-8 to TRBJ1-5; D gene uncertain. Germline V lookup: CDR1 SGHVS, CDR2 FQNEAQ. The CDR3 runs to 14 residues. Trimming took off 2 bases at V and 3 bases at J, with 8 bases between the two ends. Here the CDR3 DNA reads TGTGCCAGCAGCTTAATGAGCATCAATCAGCCCCAGCATTTT. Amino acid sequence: CASSLMSINQPQHF.

The CDR3 here is CASGREDEQFF. In DNA, the CDR3 is TGTGCTAGTGGTCGAGAAGACGAGCAGTTCTTC. The gene calls are TRBV12-5 and TRBJ2-1; D is undetermined. This CDR3 spans 11 amino acids. Germline V gene data show CDR1 as LGHNT and CDR2 as FRNRAP. V lost 5 bases and J lost 10, with 9 bases in between.

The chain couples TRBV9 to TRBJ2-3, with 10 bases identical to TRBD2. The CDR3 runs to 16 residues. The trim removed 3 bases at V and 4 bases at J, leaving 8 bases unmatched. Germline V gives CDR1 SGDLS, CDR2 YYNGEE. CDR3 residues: CASSARLAGIADTQYF. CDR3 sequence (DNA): TGTGCCAGCAGCGCCCGACTAGCGGGCATCGCAGATACGCAGTATTTT.

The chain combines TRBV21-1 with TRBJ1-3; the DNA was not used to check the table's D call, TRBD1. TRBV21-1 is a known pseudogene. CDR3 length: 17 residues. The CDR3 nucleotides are TGTGCCAGCCCCCTTGATGGGAAGCAGGGGGGTGAAAACACCATATATTTT. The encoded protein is CASPLDGKQGGENTIYF.

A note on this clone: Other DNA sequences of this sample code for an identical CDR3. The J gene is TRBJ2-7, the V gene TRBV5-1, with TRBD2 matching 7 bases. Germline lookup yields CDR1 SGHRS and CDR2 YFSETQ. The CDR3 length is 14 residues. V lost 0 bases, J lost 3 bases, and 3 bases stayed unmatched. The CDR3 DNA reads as TGCGCCAGCAGCTTGGCGGGGGGAAGCTACGAGCAGTACTTC. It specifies CASSLAGGSYEQYF.

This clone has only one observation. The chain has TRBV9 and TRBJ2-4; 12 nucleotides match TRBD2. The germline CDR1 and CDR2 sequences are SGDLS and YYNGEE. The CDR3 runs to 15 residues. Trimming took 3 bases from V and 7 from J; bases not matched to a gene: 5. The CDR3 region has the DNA TGTGCCAGCAGCGCCGGACTAGCGGGGACCAACATTCAGTACTTC. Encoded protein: CASSAGLAGTNIQYF.

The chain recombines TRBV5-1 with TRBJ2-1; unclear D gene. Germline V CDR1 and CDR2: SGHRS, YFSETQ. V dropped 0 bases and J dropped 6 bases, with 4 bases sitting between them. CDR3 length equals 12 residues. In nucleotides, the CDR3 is TGCGCCAGCAGCTTGGGGAGCAATGAGCAGTTCTTC. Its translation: CASSLGSNEQFF.

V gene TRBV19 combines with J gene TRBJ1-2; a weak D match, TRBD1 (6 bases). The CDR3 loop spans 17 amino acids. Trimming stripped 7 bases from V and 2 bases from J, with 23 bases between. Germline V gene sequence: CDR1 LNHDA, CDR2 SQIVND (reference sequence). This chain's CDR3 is CASIGSGVDRTNYGYTF. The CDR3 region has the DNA TGTGCCAGTATCGGGTCAGGGGTTGACAGGACCAACTATGGCTACACCTTC.